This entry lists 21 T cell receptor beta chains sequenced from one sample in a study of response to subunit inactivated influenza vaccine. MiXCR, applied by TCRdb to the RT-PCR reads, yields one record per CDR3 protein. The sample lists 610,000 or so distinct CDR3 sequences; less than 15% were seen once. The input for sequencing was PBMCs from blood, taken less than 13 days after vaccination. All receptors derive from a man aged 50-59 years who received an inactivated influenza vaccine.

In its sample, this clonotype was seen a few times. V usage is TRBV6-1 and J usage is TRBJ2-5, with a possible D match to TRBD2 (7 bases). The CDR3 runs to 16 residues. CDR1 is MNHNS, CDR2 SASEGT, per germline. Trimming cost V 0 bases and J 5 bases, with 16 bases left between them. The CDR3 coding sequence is TGTGCCAGCAGTGAAGCGGGGGGGCCTCTTGGGGAGACCCAGTACTTC. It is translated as CASSEAGGPLGETQYF.

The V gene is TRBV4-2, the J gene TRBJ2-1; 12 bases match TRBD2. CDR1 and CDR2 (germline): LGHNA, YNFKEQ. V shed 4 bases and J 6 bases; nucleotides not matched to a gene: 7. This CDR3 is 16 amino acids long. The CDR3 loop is CASSRGSSGGGNEQFF. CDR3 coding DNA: TGTGCCAGCAGCCGGGGGTCTAGCGGGGGGGGCAATGAGCAGTTCTTC.

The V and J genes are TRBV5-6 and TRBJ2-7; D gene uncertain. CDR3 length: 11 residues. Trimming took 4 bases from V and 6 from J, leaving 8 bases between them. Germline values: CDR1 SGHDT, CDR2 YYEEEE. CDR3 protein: CASSRTREQYF. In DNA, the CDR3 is TGTGCCAGCAGCCGCACTCGCGAGCAGTACTTC.

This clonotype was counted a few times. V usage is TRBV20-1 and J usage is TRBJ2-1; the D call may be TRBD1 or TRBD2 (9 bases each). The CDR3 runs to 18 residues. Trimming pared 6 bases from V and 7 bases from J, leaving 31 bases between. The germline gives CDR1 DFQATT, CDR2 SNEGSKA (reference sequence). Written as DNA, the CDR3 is TGCAGTGCGAGCGGGACAGGGCCCCTAGCGGGAATCAGGAATGAGCAGTTCTTC. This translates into CSASGTGPLAGIRNEQFF.

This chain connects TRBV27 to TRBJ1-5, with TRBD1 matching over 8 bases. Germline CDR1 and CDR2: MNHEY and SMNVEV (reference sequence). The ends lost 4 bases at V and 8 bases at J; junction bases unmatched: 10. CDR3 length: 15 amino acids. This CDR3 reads CASSSLAGGFEPQHF. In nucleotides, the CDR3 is TGTGCCAGCAGTTCTTTGGCAGGGGGCTTTGAGCCCCAGCATTTT.

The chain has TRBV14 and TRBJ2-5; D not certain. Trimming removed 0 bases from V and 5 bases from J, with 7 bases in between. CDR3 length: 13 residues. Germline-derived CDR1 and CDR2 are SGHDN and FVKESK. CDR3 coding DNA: TGTGCCAGCAGCCAAGATCGGTGGGAGACCCAGTACTTC. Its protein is CASSQDRWETQYF. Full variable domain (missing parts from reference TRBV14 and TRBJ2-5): EAGVTQFPSHSVIEKGQTVTLRCDPISGHDNLYWYRRVMGKEIKFLLHFVKESKQDESGMPNNRFLAERTGGTYSTLKVQPAELEDSGVYFCASSQDRWETQYFGPGTRLLVL.

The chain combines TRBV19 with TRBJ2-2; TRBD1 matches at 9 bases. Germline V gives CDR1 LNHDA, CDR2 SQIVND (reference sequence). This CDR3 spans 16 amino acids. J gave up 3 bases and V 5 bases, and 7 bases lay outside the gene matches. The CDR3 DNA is TGTGCCAGTAGTTCCCCCGGGACAGGGTACACCGGGGAGCTGTTTTTT. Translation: CASSSPGTGYTGELFF.

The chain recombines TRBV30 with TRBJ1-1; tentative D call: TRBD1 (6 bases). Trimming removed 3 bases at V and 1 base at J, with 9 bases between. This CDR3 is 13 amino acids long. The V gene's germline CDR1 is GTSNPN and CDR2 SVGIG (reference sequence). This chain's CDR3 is CAWRGTPNTEAFF. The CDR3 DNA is TGTGCCTGGAGGGGGACACCGAACACTGAAGCTTTCTTT.

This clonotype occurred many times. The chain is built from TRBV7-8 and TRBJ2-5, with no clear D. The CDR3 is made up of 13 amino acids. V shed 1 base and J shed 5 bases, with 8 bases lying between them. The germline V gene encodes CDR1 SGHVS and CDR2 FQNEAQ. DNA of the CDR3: TGTGCCAGCAGCTTAGGTCCCCGGGAGACCCAGTACTTC. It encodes CASSLGPRETQYF.

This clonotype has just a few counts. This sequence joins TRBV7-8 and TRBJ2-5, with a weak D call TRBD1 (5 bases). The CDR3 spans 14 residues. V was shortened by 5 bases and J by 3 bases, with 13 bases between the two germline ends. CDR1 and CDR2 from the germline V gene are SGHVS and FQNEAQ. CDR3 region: CASSPQTGKETQYF. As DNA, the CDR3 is TGTGCCAGCAGCCCTCAAACAGGAAAAGAGACCCAGTACTTC.

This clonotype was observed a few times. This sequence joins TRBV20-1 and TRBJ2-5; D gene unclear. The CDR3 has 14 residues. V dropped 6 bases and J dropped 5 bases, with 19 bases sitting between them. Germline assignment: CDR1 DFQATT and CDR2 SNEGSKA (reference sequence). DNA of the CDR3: TGCAGTGCCCCCGAACCCTCTATGAAGGAGACCCAGTACTTC. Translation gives CSAPEPSMKETQYF.

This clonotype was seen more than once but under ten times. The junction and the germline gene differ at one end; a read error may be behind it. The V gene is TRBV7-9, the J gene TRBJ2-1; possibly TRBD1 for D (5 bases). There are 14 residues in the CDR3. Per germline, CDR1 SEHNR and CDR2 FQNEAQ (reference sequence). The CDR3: CASSFSVPGRGPSF. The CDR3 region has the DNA TGTGCCAGCAGCTTTTCCGTCCCCGGAAGGGGCCCTTCCTTC.

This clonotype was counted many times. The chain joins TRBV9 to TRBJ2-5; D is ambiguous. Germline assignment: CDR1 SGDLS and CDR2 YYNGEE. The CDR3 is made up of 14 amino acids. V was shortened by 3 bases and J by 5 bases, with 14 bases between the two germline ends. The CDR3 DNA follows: TGTGCCAGCAGCGCACGACACGGTCGGGAGACCCAGTACTTC. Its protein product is CASSARHGRETQYF.

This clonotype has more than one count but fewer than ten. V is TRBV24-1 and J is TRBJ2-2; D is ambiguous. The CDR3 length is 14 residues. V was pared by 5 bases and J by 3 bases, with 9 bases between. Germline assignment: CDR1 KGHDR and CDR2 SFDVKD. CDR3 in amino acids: CATSGLSDTGELFF. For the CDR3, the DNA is TGTGCCACCAGTGGTCTCTCGGACACCGGGGAGCTGTTTTTT.

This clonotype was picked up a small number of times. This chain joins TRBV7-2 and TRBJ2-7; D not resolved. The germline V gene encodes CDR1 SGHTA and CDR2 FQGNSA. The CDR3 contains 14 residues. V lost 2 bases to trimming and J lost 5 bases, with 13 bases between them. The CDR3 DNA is TGTGCCAGCAGCTTAAATATCCGTGGCGACGAGCAGTACTTC. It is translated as CASSLNIRGDEQYF.

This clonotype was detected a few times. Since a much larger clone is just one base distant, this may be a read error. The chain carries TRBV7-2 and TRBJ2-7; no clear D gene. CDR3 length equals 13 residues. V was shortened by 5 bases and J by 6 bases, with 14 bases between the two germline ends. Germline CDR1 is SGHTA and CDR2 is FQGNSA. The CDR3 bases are TGTGCCAGCAGCGTAGGTTTAGCCTCCGAGCAGTACTTC. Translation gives CASSVGLASEQYF.

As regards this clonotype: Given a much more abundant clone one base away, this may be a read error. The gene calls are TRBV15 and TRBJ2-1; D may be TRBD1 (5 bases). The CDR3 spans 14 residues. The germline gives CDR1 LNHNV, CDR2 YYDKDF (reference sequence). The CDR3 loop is CATRRADSYNEQFF. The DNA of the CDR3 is TGTGCCACCAGGAGAGCTGACAGCTACAATGAGCAGTTCTTC.

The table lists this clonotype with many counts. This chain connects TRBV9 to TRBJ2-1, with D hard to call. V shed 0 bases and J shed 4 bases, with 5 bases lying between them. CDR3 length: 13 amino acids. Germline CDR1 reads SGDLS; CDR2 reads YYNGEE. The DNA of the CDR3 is TGTGCCAGCAGCGTAGAGTGGTACAATGAGCAGTTCTTC. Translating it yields CASSVEWYNEQFF.

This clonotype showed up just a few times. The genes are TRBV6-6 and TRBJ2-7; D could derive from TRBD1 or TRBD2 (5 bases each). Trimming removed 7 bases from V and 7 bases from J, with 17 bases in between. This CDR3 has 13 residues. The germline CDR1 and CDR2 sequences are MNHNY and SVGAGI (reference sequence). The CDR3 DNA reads TGTGCCAGCAATCGGGACGCCATCGGGGAGCAGTACTTC. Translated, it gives CASNRDAIGEQYF.

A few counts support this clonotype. In DNA, the CDR3 is TGTGCCAGCAGCTTAGGGGGTGACTCCTACAATGAGCAGTTCTTC. Amino acid sequence: CASSLGGDSYNEQFF. The chain employs TRBV7-3 and TRBJ2-1; either TRBD1 or TRBD2 may fit D (5 bases each). V was pared by 2 bases and J by 0 bases, with 8 bases between. CDR3 length: 15 residues. The germline V gene has CDR1 SGHTA and CDR2 FQGTGA.

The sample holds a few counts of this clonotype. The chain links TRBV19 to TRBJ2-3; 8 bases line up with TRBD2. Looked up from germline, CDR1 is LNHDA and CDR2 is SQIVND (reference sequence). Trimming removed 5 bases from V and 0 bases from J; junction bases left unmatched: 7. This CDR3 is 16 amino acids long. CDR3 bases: TGTGCCAGTAGTTTACTAGCGGAACTTAGCACAGATACGCAGTATTTT. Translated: CASSLLAELSTDTQYF.